Reported below is one T cell receptor (beta chain). The antigen it recognizes is unknown. No quality values exist for individual bases; no much larger clone is one base distant. These data belong to a study of blood T cell repertoires in COVID-19 (dated by TCRdb to about 2020). Background for the entire study: Collaborator samples came from the United States, Italy and Spain and covered acute and convalescent phases of COVID-19. The material from the prospective study consisted of cDNA or gDNA derived from T cells, B-cell-depleted T cells, or PBMCs. The dataset comprised deeply sampled blood TCRbeta repertoires from subjects exposed to, actively infected with, or recovered from COVID-19. The repertoires were released in a freely available public database meant as a resource for research on the immune response to SARS-CoV-2. The samples were drawn from two sources: the first 160 participants of the ongoing ImmuneRACE study, and 1,200 or so subjects contributed by 6 global collaborators. Sample metadata almost always included a de-identified subject ID, COVID-19 status, age in years and sex. HLA class I and class II types, where available, came from metadata supplied by the sample provider rather than from assay-based typing.

Points the paper makes about the study in general: The amount of clinical and demographic metadata varied by source and participant and was provided uncurated.

TCRbeta CDR3 regions were amplified from genomic DNA by means of the immunoSEQ Assay, a bias-controlled multiplex PCR. Under the source paper's analysis protocol: Within the assay, amplification of reference gene primers was used to estimate how many nucleated cells each sample contained. To quantify the absolute abundance of each unique TCRbeta CDR3 rearrangement, sequence reads were collapsed and filtered. For each sample, productive Simpson clonality was calculated by taking the square root of Simpson's diversity index across productive rearrangements. Held by TCRdb, this immuneACCESS table contains in-frame sequences only and omits some clones. Under half of the omission traces to an unresolved V gene where checked; the cause of the rest is unknown. For V, J and clone size, that table is used; D and trimming come from the DNA. The sample includes roughly 200,000 clones, with roughly four fifths observed a single time. The ten largest clones take up about 4.6% of the sample.

CDR1 SEHNR and CDR2 FQNEAQ were looked up in the germline V gene (reference sequence). Counted from cysteine to phenylalanine, this CDR3 has 14 amino acids. The entry retains the CDR3 DNA only, 42 bases that are in frame from base 1. V and J are trimmed by 5 bases and 6 bases, and the gene matches miss 4 bases of the junction. Enrolling through a virtual design, the prospective study's participants ranged in age from about 18 to 89 years and lived across roughly 23 United States geographic areas. In the prospective study, cohorts were assigned on the basis of participant-reported clinical history obtained from a screening survey and a study questionnaire. A participant counted as exposed if, within 2 weeks of entering the study, that participant had been in contact with someone who had a PCR-confirmed or clinician-diagnosed COVID-19 case. In the prospective study, whole blood, serum and a nasopharyngeal or oropharyngeal swab were collected from each participant by mobile phlebotomists. Prospective study participants could optionally give additional blood draws and questionnaires over an approximately 2-month period. Blood samples from the prospective study were shipped frozen or at room temperature prior to DNA extraction.

This sequence uses TRBV7-9 and TRBJ1-4, with 9 bases matching TRBD1. The sample was PBMCs or T cells enriched from blood (not recorded which). The TCR was taken from a woman aged 45-59 years who had been exposed to COVID-19. The bases are TGTGCCAGCAGCGTGGGACAGGGTGATGAAAAACTGTTTTTT. This gives the protein CASSVGQGDEKLFF.